These 13 T cell receptor beta chains were all obtained from the same sample, sequenced in a study of neurological immune-mediated disorders. TCRdb independently ran MiXCR on the 5' RACE reads; one entry per CDR3 protein. Of 55,000 to 70,000 distinct CDR3 sequences in the sample, 3.2% were seen once. The sequenced material came from PBMCs. These receptors were collected from a woman aged 45-65 years with multiple sclerosis.

This clonotype was counted many times. The gene calls are TRBV20-1 and TRBJ2-7, with TRBD1 matching over 7 bases. This CDR3 spans 15 amino acids. Germline-derived CDR1 and CDR2 are DFQATT and SNEGSKA (reference sequence). The V segment lost 6 bases and the J segment 2 bases; nucleotides outside the gene matches: 13. The CDR3 is CSAPERRQGPYEQYF. CDR3 bases: TGCAGTGCGCCTGAGAGAAGACAGGGACCCTACGAGCAGTACTTC.

This clonotype was observed at least ten times. This chain uses TRBV6-2 or TRBV6-3 with TRBJ1-1; D gene uncertain. CDR1 MNHEY and CDR2 SVGEGT come from the germline V gene. This CDR3 is 16 amino acids long. The germline V and J ends were trimmed by 6 bases and 0 bases, with 17 bases remaining between them. As DNA, the CDR3 is TGTGCCAGCAGGCATAAGAGGGATTGGATGAACACTGAAGCTTTCTTT. It translates to CASRHKRDWMNTEAFF.

This clonotype has a count of ten or more. The chain combines TRBV20-1 with TRBJ1-5; D is uncertain. The length of the CDR3 is 13 residues. Germline V lookup: CDR1 DFQATT, CDR2 SNEGSKA (reference sequence). V was clipped by 7 bases and J by 7 bases, with 17 bases between them. The DNA for the CDR3 is TGCAGTGTCAGAAATCCATCCTCGCAGCCCCAGCATTTT. Translating it yields CSVRNPSSQPQHF.

This clonotype was observed at least ten times. The chain carries TRBV2 and TRBJ2-5, with D possibly being TRBD1 (5 bases). Per the germline V gene, CDR1 is SNHLY and CDR2 is FYNNEI. The V and J ends lost 8 bases and 2 bases respectively, with 18 bases between them. CDR3 size: 15 residues. CDR3 nucleotides: TGTGCCAGCCAAAAAATGGGGCTACTACAAGAGACCCAGTACTTC. Protein sequence: CASQKMGLLQETQYF.

This clonotype was recorded many times. The chain employs TRBV7-9 and TRBJ2-1; D is possibly TRBD1 or TRBD2 (7 bases each). The germline V gene has CDR1 SEHNR and CDR2 FQNEAQ (reference sequence). The CDR3 totals 17 residues. Trimming stripped 4 bases from V and 7 bases from J, with 23 bases between. The DNA for the CDR3 is TGTGCCAGCAGCTCCACACTAAAGGGGGCGGGGGAGAATGAGCAGTTCTTC. It specifies CASSSTLKGAGENEQFF. Full variable domain (outside the CDR3, taken from reference TRBV7-9 and TRBJ2-1): DTGVSQNPRHKITKRGQNVTFRCDPISEHNRLYWYRQTLGQGPEFLTYFQNEAQLEKSRLLSDRFSAERPKGSFSTLEIQRTEQGDSAMYLCASSSTLKGAGENEQFFGPGTRLTVL.

At least ten counts were recorded for this clonotype. The rearrangement links TRBV7-2 to TRBJ2-7; 14 bases line up with TRBD2. Germline CDR1 reads SGHTA; CDR2 reads FQGNSA. Trimming removed 1 base from V and 12 bases from J; junction bases left unmatched: 8. The CDR3 consists of 15 residues. As DNA, the CDR3 is TGTGCCAGCAGCTTAGAGGGGGGACTAGCGGGGGAATTGTACGTC. It yields the protein CASSLEGGLAGELYV.

This clonotype was counted many times. The rearrangement joins TRBV5-6 to TRBJ1-2; D not certain. CDR1 is SGHDT, CDR2 YYEEEE, per germline. With 4 bases removed from V and 0 bases from J, the gap between germline ends came to 13 bases. The length of the CDR3 is 15 residues. CDR3 protein: CASSPPDWANYGYTF. DNA for the CDR3: TGTGCCAGCAGCCCCCCGGATTGGGCTAACTATGGCTACACCTTC.

This clonotype was seen many times. This sequence joins TRBV20-1 and TRBJ2-3, with TRBD2 identical over 11 bases. V shed 2 bases and J 11 bases; nucleotides not matched to a gene: 12. CDR1 is DFQATT, CDR2 SNEGSKA, per germline (reference sequence). This CDR3 spans 15 amino acids. CDR3 coding DNA: TGCAGTGCTAGATATAGCGGGAGGGCCACGGTAGAGCAGTATTTT. Protein sequence: CSARYSGRATVEQYF.

In its sample, this clonotype was seen many times. In nucleotides, the CDR3 is TGTGCCAGCAGTTTTCGGCAGAGCTCCTACGAGCAGTACTTC. Translation gives CASSFRQSSYEQYF. The chain joins TRBV28 to TRBJ2-7, with D unresolved. The CDR3 runs 14 residues. The germline CDR1 and CDR2 sequences are MDHEN and SYDVKM. V was shortened by 3 bases and J by 0 bases, with 9 bases between the two germline ends.

In this sample, this clonotype turned up many times. V and J are TRBV12-3 or TRBV12-4 and TRBJ2-1; D is ambiguous. The CDR3 extends over 12 amino acids. Trimming took off 5 bases at V and 9 bases at J, with 11 bases between the two ends. The CDR3 here is CASSDLGSEQFF. In DNA form, the CDR3 reads TGTGCCAGCAGTGATTTGGGTAGTGAGCAGTTCTTC.

This clonotype was recorded many times. DNA of the CDR3: TGTGCCAGCTCCATCGGGACTCTACCGAACACCGGGGAGCTGTTTTTT. Residues: CASSIGTLPNTGELFF. The V gene is TRBV18, the J gene TRBJ2-2; D may be TRBD2 (6 bases). This CDR3 is built from 16 residues. CDR1 and CDR2 (germline): KGHSH, LQKENI. Trimming took 6 bases from V and 0 from J, leaving 14 bases between them.

The genes are TRBV12-3 or TRBV12-4 and TRBJ2-7; D might be TRBD1 (6 bases). This CDR3 contains 15 residues. Trimming removed 7 bases from V and 2 bases from J, with 18 bases in between. The DNA of the CDR3 is TGTGCCAGCACTTTCGCAGGGGCAGGGACCTACGAGCAGTACTTC. Translated, it gives CASTFAGAGTYEQYF.

In this sample, this clonotype turned up many times. The chain employs TRBV28 and TRBJ1-4; D is uncertain. Between the trimmed V and J ends, which lost 7 bases and 7 bases, there was a span of 19 bases. This CDR3 has 15 amino acids. Germline values: CDR1 MDHEN, CDR2 SYDVKM. CDR3 coding DNA: TGTGCCAGCACCCTATTGTGGGGTCGGGGTGAAAAACTGTTTTTT. It codes for CASTLLWGRGEKLFF.